This T cell receptor beta chain was sequenced during a study of T cell changes during pregnancy in multiple sclerosis (dated by TCRdb to between 2019 and 2020). As for the study more broadly: In women with multiple sclerosis, the researchers looked at how the T cell repertoire shifted as pregnancy progressed.

The germline V gene provides CDR1 SGDLS and CDR2 YYNGEE. The cysteine opens and the phenylalanine closes a CDR3 of 14 amino acids. Kept here is only the CDR3 DNA, which spans 42 bases and is read in frame from base 1. The trim is 5 bases for V and 3 bases for J, with a gap of 14 bases between the germline ends. The library was generated by the immunoSEQ multiplex PCR assay. This immuneACCESS table, as held by TCRdb, lists in-frame sequences with V and J called but not all clones. Of the missing ones, under half trace to an unresolved V gene in checked studies; the others have no known cause. For this sample the table gives fewer than 40,000 clones, of which about nine tenths were detected only once. Of the sample, around 11% is held by the ten largest clones. About this clone: This receptor's antigen is unknown. No much larger clonotype is one base removed from it; base qualities were not supplied.

Sequencing used CD8+ T cells from peripheral blood mononuclear cells, obtained before pregnancy. The source of this sequence is a female donor with multiple sclerosis, enrolled in a pregnancy study. The sequence is built from TRBV9 and TRBJ1-2; TRBD1 could be the D gene, as 6 bases match. Here is the DNA: TGTGCCAGCAGTGGGGGCCACTTTGACTATGGCTACACCTTC. Translated, this gives CASSGGHFDYGYTF.